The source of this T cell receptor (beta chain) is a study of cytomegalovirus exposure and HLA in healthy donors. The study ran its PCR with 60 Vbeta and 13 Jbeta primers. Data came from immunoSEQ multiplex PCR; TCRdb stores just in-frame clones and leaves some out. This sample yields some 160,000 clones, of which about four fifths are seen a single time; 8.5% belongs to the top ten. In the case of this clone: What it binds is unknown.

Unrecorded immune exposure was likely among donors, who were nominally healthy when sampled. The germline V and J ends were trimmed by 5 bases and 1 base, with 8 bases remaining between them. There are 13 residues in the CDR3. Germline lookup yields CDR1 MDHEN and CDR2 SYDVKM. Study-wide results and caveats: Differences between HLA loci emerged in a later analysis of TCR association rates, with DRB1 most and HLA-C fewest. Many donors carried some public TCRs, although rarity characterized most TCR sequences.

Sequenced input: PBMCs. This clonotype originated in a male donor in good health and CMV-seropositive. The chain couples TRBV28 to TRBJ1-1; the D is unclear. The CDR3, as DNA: TGTGCCAGCAGTCCTCCGGGGAACACTGAAGCTTTCTTT. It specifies CASSPPGNTEAFF.